A selection of T cell receptor beta chains follows, all from one sample in a study of cytomegalovirus exposure and HLA in healthy donors. TCRdb's copy holds only in-frame clones and misses some; the assay was immunoSEQ multiplex PCR. This table has about 110,000 clones, approximately 78% appearing once. Sequencing input: PBMCs. These receptors were collected from a middle-aged woman in good health and CMV-seropositive. Each CDR3 is given with its conserved first and last residue. A D gene is named only where the DNA matches it firmly. Clone size appears in some rows only: once, few, many, or a class for an expanded clone.

j_call	v_call	clone_size	d_call	cdr3_aa	cdr3_nt
TRBJ1-1	TRBV5-4	-	-	CASSNGQNTEAFF	TGTGCCAGCAGCAACGGACAGAACACTGAAGCTTTCTTT
TRBJ2-1	TRBV9	-	TRBD2	CASSPLAGGRNEQFF	TGTGCCAGCAGCCCCCTAGCGGGGGGGCGCAATGAGCAGTTCTTC
TRBJ2-5	TRBV5-4	-	TRBD2	CASRGVRGGVETQYF	TGTGCCAGCAGGGGCGTTCGGGGGGGCGTAGAGACCCAGTACTTC
TRBJ1-1	TRBV5-1	-	-	CASSLTGNTEAFF	TGCGCCAGCAGCTTGACTGGGAACACTGAAGCTTTCTTT
TRBJ1-4	TRBV19	few	-	CASLGREEEKLFF	TGTGCCAGTCTCGGCAGAGAGGAGGAAAAACTGTTTTTT
TRBJ2-1	TRBV13	-	-	CASSLDPTGYNEQFF	TGTGCCAGCAGCTTGGACCCCACGGGGTACAATGAGCAGTTCTTC
TRBJ2-3	TRBV5-1	-	-	CASSLAGGEADTQYF	TGCGCCAGCAGCTTGGCGGGCGGGGAGGCAGATACGCAGTATTTT
TRBJ1-1	TRBV5-1	-	-	CASSAFRGNTEAFF	TGCGCCAGCAGCGCCTTCAGGGGGAACACTGAAGCTTTCTTT
TRBJ2-1	TRBV6-1	-	TRBD1	CASSETGDDYNEQFF	TGTGCCAGCAGTGAAACAGGGGACGACTACAATGAGCAGTTCTTC
TRBJ2-3	TRBV5-1	-	-	CASSLGQATDTQYF	TGCGCCAGCAGCTTGGGTCAGGCTACAGATACGCAGTATTTT
TRBJ2-7	TRBV7-3	-	-	CASSFSGAYEQYF	TGTGCCAGCAGCTTTTCCGGAGCCTACGAGCAGTACTTC
TRBJ1-4	TRBV10-3	once	-	CATRGSTKLFF	TGTGCCACCAGGGGCTCGACAAAACTGTTTTTT
TRBJ2-3	TRBV25-1	few	-	CASSRGGDTDTQYF	TGTGCCAGCAGTCGTGGGGGCGACACAGATACGCAGTATTTT
TRBJ2-1	TRBV6-5	-	-	CASSAPGGNEQFF	TGTGCCAGCAGTGCGCCCGGGGGCAATGAGCAGTTCTTC
TRBJ1-1	TRBV11-2	-	-	CASSFMGAMDTEAFF	TGTGCCAGCAGCTTTATGGGGGCGATGGACACTGAAGCTTTCTTT
TRBJ2-1	TRBV25-1	few	TRBD2	CASRSASGGYDEQFF	TGTGCCAGCAGAAGTGCTAGCGGGGGTTACGATGAGCAGTTCTTC
TRBJ2-7	TRBV2	once	-	CASRPPGYEQYF	TGTGCCAGCAGGCCACCGGGGTACGAGCAGTACTTC
TRBJ2-3	TRBV29-1	-	TRBD1	CSVVTGSLRQYF	TGCAGCGTAGTGACAGGGTCCCTCAGGCAGTATTTT
TRBJ2-7	TRBV15	-	-	CATSRVGGSSYEQYF	TGTGCCACCAGCAGAGTGGGGGGTAGCTCCTACGAGCAGTACTTC
TRBJ2-5	TRBV5-1	-	TRBD2	CASSDQLAGPQETQYF	TGCGCCAGCAGCGACCAACTAGCGGGGCCCCAAGAGACCCAGTACTTC
TRBJ2-7	TRBV5-1	-	-	CASSVGGSSYEQYF	TGCGCCAGCAGCGTTGGAGGCAGCTCCTACGAGCAGTACTTC
TRBJ1-5	TRBV7-3	-	-	CASSLMTGQPQHF	TGTGCCAGCAGCTTAATGACTGGTCAGCCCCAGCATTTT
TRBJ2-4	TRBV11-1	-	TRBD1	CASSFGQAQNIQYF	TGTGCCAGCAGCTTTGGACAGGCCCAAAACATTCAGTACTTC
TRBJ2-7	TRBV7-9	once	TRBD1	CASSPRTGETYEQYF	TGTGCCAGCAGCCCACGGACAGGGGAGACCTACGAGCAGTACTTC
TRBJ1-3	TRBV6-5	-	-	CASSTTGKSGNTIYF	TGTGCCAGCAGTACCACAGGGAAGTCTGGAAACACCATATATTTT
TRBJ2-7	TRBV6-5	few	TRBD1	CASTDRVVAYEQYF	TGTGCCAGCACCGACAGGGTCGTCGCCTACGAGCAGTACTTC
TRBJ1-6	TRBV29-1	-	-	CSVQQGFNSPLHF	TGCAGCGTCCAACAGGGATTTAATTCACCCCTCCACTTT
TRBJ1-2	TRBV6-5	-	-	CASRRQTNYGYTF	TGTGCCAGCAGACGACAGACTAACTATGGCTACACCTTC
TRBJ1-5	TRBV6-5	few	TRBD1	CASSPGQGGYQPQHF	TGTGCCAGCAGCCCCGGACAGGGCGGGTATCAGCCCCAGCATTTT
TRBJ1-1	TRBV15	-	-	CTTSTILGNTEAFF	TGTACCACCAGCACTATACTCGGGAACACTGAAGCTTTCTTT
TRBJ2-7	TRBV25-1	many	-	CASSDTAGYEQYF	TGTGCCAGCAGCGACACGGCGGGCTACGAGCAGTACTTC
TRBJ1-1	TRBV5-1	-	-	CASSLPTGSDTEAFF	TGCGCCAGCAGCTTACCAACAGGTTCGGACACTGAAGCTTTCTTT
TRBJ1-2	TRBV10-3	-	TRBD1	CAISEGGTGETYGYTF	TGTGCCATCAGTGAAGGTGGGACAGGGGAAACCTATGGCTACACCTTC
TRBJ2-2	TRBV7-8	-	-	CASHPTGYTGELFF	TGTGCCAGCCACCCTACGGGATACACCGGGGAGCTGTTTTTT
TRBJ1-2	TRBV6-5	-	-	CASSYRSTGGYTF	TGTGCCAGCAGTTACAGGTCAACGGGTGGCTACACCTTC
TRBJ1-2	TRBV6-5	-	-	CASSYLSNYGYTF	TGTGCCAGCAGTTACCTTTCTAACTATGGCTACACCTTC
TRBJ1-2	TRBV25-1	once	-	CASSQGYGYTF	TGTGCCAGCAGTCAGGGCTATGGCTACACCTTC
TRBJ1-2	TRBV5-6	once	TRBD1	CASSLPGQGAGYGYTF	TGTGCCAGCAGCTTACCGGGACAGGGGGCAGGGTATGGCTACACCTTC
TRBJ1-4	TRBV7-8	-	-	CASSLGQGWGANEKLFF	TGTGCCAGCAGCTTAGGGCAGGGGTGGGGAGCTAATGAAAAACTGTTTTTT
TRBJ1-2	TRBV13	-	-	CASSSRGGNYGYTF	TGTGCCAGCAGCTCACGCGGGGGGAACTATGGCTACACCTTC
TRBJ1-4	TRBV10-3	-	TRBD1	CAISAKTGVNEKLFF	TGTGCCATCAGTGCTAAGACAGGGGTTAATGAAAAACTGTTTTTT
TRBJ2-2	TRBV6-5	-	-	CASSYSSGAGTGELFF	TGTGCCAGCAGCTACTCATCAGGGGCGGGCACCGGGGAGCTGTTTTTT
TRBJ1-2	TRBV14	once	-	CASSPPPGSKNYGYTF	TGTGCCAGCAGCCCTCCCCCGGGGAGCAAAAACTATGGCTACACCTTC
TRBJ1-6	TRBV5-4	-	TRBD1	CASRRDRVNSPLHF	TGTGCCAGCAGGAGGGACAGGGTGAATTCACCCCTCCACTTT
TRBJ1-1	TRBV4-1	once	-	CASSQDNLGSPNTEAFF	TGCGCCAGCAGCCAAGATAACCTTGGGAGTCCGAACACTGAAGCTTTCTTT